The 27 T cell receptor beta chains reported below all come from one sample, sequenced in a study of blood T cell repertoires in COVID-19. Using immunoSEQ multiplex PCR, the repertoire was profiled, and TCRdb retains in-frame clones only, with some absent. The repertoire has nearly 200,000 clones, roughly 79% of them found once; the top ten carry about 6.9%. The sequenced sample was peripheral blood. The receptors stem from a human donor with acute or convalescent COVID-19. The donor label of this sample is uncertain.

The V and J genes are TRBV7-9 and TRBJ1-4; D perhaps matches TRBD1 (5 bases). This CDR3 is built from 15 residues. Germline loops: CDR1 SEHNR, CDR2 FQNEAQ (reference sequence). Trimming removed 5 bases at V and 3 bases at J, with 13 bases between. The CDR3 protein is CASSAGQGPNEKLFF. The DNA for the CDR3 is TGTGCCAGCAGCGCCGGACAAGGACCTAATGAAAAACTGTTTTTT.

This clone was observed once. CDR3 sequence (DNA): TGTGCCAGCAGCAGAGCGGGACTTCGCACAGATACGCAGTATTTT. Translation: CASSRAGLRTDTQYF. The rearrangement joins TRBV6-1 to TRBJ2-3; 7 positions agree with TRBD2. V lost 6 bases to trimming and J lost 1 base; unmatched junction nucleotides: 7. Germline assignment: CDR1 MNHNS and CDR2 SASEGT. The CDR3 consists of 15 residues.

The CDR3 loop reads CASSTGVGRGETQYF. The CDR3 region has the DNA TGTGCCAGCAGCACGGGGGTGGGCCGGGGGGAGACCCAGTACTTC. The rearrangement uses TRBV5-4 and TRBJ2-5; the D gene is possibly TRBD2 (6 bases). V lost 4 bases and J lost 5, with 18 bases in between. CDR1 and CDR2 from the germline V gene are SGHNT and YYREEE (reference sequence). CDR3 size: 15 residues. The whole variable domain, remainder taken from reference TRBV5-4 and TRBJ2-5, is ETGVTQSPTHLIKTRGQQVTLRCSSQSGHNTVSWYQQALGQGPQFIFQYYREEENGRGNFPPRFSGLQFPNYSSELNVNALELDDSALYLCASSTGVGRGETQYFGPGTRLLVL.

This clone is a singleton in its sample. This chain connects TRBV7-3 to TRBJ2-3; 10 nucleotides agree with TRBD1. This CDR3 comprises 16 residues. J gave up 3 bases and V 4 bases, and 7 bases lay outside the gene matches. CDR1 SGHTA and CDR2 FQGTGA come from the germline V gene. The CDR3 loop reads CASSSTRDRGTDTQYF. The CDR3, as DNA: TGTGCCAGCAGCTCCACACGGGACAGGGGAACAGATACGCAGTATTTT.

V gene TRBV6-2 or TRBV6-3 combines with J gene TRBJ1-5; D not certain. V lost 0 bases, J lost 1 base, and 13 bases lay in between. In germline, CDR1 is MNHEY, CDR2 SVGEGT. CDR3 length: 17 amino acids. The CDR3 region is CASSYSGSGGSNQPQHF. CDR3 DNA: TGTGCCAGCAGTTACTCGGGCTCCGGTGGGAGCAATCAGCCCCAGCATTTT.

The DNA of the CDR3 is TGTGCCACCAGTGACCCCACCCGGACAGCAACCGGGGAGCTGTTTTTT. Protein product: CATSDPTRTATGELFF. This chain links TRBV24-1 with TRBJ2-2, with a possible D match to TRBD1 (6 bases). CDR3 length equals 16 residues. Germline CDR1 and CDR2: KGHDR and SFDVKD. Trimming took 4 bases from V and 5 from J, leaving 16 bases between them.

Turning to this clone: The junction shows a germline mismatch at one end, possibly a read error. The chain uses TRBV4-3 and TRBJ2-3; 9 bases are shared with TRBD2. The CDR3 covers 14 residues. Germline assignment: CDR1 LGHNA and CDR2 YSLEER. CDR3 residues: CASSQDPLAGYAWF. DNA of the CDR3: TGCGCCAGCAGCCAAGATCCGCTAGCGGGGTACGCCTGGTTT.

The chain employs TRBV2 and TRBJ1-1, with a weak D call TRBD1 (5 bases). V was clipped by 4 bases and J by 4 bases, with 10 bases between them. This CDR3 contains 13 residues. Looked up from germline, CDR1 is SNHLY and CDR2 is FYNNEI. This chain's CDR3 is CASSVGGITEAFF. The CDR3 DNA follows: TGTGCCAGCAGTGTCGGGGGGATCACTGAAGCTTTCTTT.

The chain combines TRBV4-1 with TRBJ2-5; TRBD1 matches 8 bases. Germline V lookup: CDR1 MGHRA, CDR2 YSYEKL. Trimming took 2 bases from V and 5 from J; bases not matched to a gene: 7. The CDR3 is made up of 15 amino acids. CDR3 loop: CASSQQGALYETQYF. CDR3 bases: TGCGCCAGCAGCCAACAGGGGGCGCTTTACGAGACCCAGTACTTC.

V is TRBV5-1 and J is TRBJ2-2, with a tentative D call TRBD1 (6 bases). Deletions cut 6 bases from V and 2 bases from J, with 11 bases between. This CDR3 is 14 amino acids long. Looked up from germline, CDR1 is SGHRS and CDR2 is YFSETQ. CDR3 DNA: TGCGCCAGCAAGGGGGACACCAACACCGGGGAGCTGTTTTTT. Encoded protein: CASKGDTNTGELFF.

This clone was detected a few times. V and J are TRBV7-2 and TRBJ1-2, with a tentative D call TRBD1 (5 bases). V lost 5 bases and J lost 5, with 12 bases in between. The CDR3 loop spans 13 amino acids. Germline values: CDR1 SGHTA, CDR2 FQGNSA. For the CDR3, the DNA is TGTGCCAGCAGCATCATGGGGACTTATGGCTACACCTTC. This sequence encodes CASSIMGTYGYTF.

The chain uses TRBV7-2 and TRBJ1-1; the match to TRBD1 covers 8 bases. Germline V gives CDR1 SGHTA, CDR2 FQGNSA. The CDR3 is 15 residues long. Trimming took 3 bases from V and 1 from J; bases not matched to a gene: 4. CDR3 protein: CASSFRTGRNTEAFF. The CDR3 nucleotides are TGTGCCAGCAGCTTCCGGACAGGGAGGAACACTGAAGCTTTCTTT.

In this sample, this clone turned up once. This chain uses TRBV27 with TRBJ2-3; D not resolved. Germline V gene lookup returns CDR1 MNHEY and CDR2 SMNVEV (reference sequence). CDR3 length: 14 residues. V was clipped by 6 bases and J by 0 bases, with 10 bases between them. For the CDR3, the DNA is TGTGCCAGCAGCCGCCAGTTAAGCACAGATACGCAGTATTTT. Translating it yields CASSRQLSTDTQYF.

This clone was seen just once. V gene TRBV27 combines with J gene TRBJ1-6, with 8 bases identical to TRBD1. The trim removed 1 base at V and 14 bases at J, leaving 13 bases unmatched. The CDR3 contains 16 residues. Per the germline V gene, CDR1 is MNHEY and CDR2 is SMNVEV (reference sequence). CDR3 region: CASSLFPPDRAGTLHF. DNA for the CDR3: TGTGCCAGCAGTTTATTCCCCCCGGACAGGGCGGGCACCCTCCACTTT.

The chain joins TRBV5-1 to TRBJ1-4, with a tentative D call TRBD1 (5 bases). V lost 1 base to trimming and J lost 7 bases, with 14 bases between them. The CDR3 extends over 15 amino acids. In germline, CDR1 is SGHRS, CDR2 YFSETQ. Here the CDR3 DNA reads TGCGCCAGCAGCTTGACCGGGACTCCGGTTGAAAAACTGTTTTTT. This gives the protein CASSLTGTPVEKLFF.

The V gene is TRBV2, the J gene TRBJ2-2, with 8 nucleotides matching TRBD2. Germline CDR1 is SNHLY and CDR2 is FYNNEI. J gave up 7 bases and V 1 base, and 8 bases lay outside the gene matches. This CDR3 is built from 16 residues. This chain's CDR3 is CASSEVPAGDGGELFF. The CDR3 nucleotides are TGTGCCAGCAGTGAAGTCCCAGCGGGAGATGGCGGGGAGCTGTTTTTT.

This chain links TRBV6-1 with TRBJ1-1, with D perhaps matching TRBD1 (5 bases). Germline CDR1 and CDR2: MNHNS and SASEGT. V lost 2 bases to trimming and J lost 0 bases, with 7 bases between them. The CDR3 covers 14 residues. The CDR3 DNA sequence: TGTGCCAGCAGTGAACAGGGCATGAACACTGAAGCTTTCTTT. Amino acids: CASSEQGMNTEAFF.

This clone was picked up a small number of times. This sequence joins TRBV18 and TRBJ1-6, with D tentatively TRBD1 (6 bases). The CDR3 sequence is 14 residues long. CDR1 KGHSH and CDR2 LQKENI come from the germline V gene. The V end lost 4 bases, the J end lost 14 bases, and 18 bases lay between the germline ends. The CDR3: CASSLETGPAALHF. In nucleotides, the CDR3 is TGTGCCAGCTCACTGGAGACAGGTCCAGCGGCCCTCCACTTT.

The CDR3 region has the DNA TGTGCCATCAAGAATGTTGGGACAGCTCAAGAGACCCAGTACTTC. It is translated as CAIKNVGTAQETQYF. The chain links TRBV10-3 to TRBJ2-5; 7 nucleotides align to TRBD1. The CDR3 contains 15 residues. V gave up 7 bases and J gave up 2 bases; unmatched junction bases: 10. The germline CDR1 and CDR2 sequences are ENHRY and SYGVKD.

V gene TRBV4-1 combines with J gene TRBJ2-7, with D possibly matching TRBD2 (6 bases). Germline V gene sequence: CDR1 MGHRA, CDR2 YSYEKL. V lost 0 bases, J lost 7 bases, and 13 bases lay in between. This CDR3 contains 14 residues. This chain's CDR3 is CASSQEDPGREQYF. CDR3 bases: TGCGCCAGCAGCCAAGAGGACCCTGGGAGGGAGCAGTACTTC.

This chain links TRBV11-2 with TRBJ1-2; D gene uncertain. Trimming removed 4 bases at V and 4 bases at J, with 7 bases between. This CDR3 contains 12 residues. Looked up from germline, CDR1 is SGHAT and CDR2 is FQNNGV. The CDR3 DNA reads as TGTGCCAGCAGCTCTCTCCTCTATGGCTACACCTTC. As protein: CASSSLLYGYTF.

The chain is built from TRBV11-3 and TRBJ2-1; 14 nucleotides match TRBD2. Germline trimming cut 5 bases from V and 4 bases from J; bases unmatched to any gene: 10. Germline V gene lookup returns CDR1 SGHNT and CDR2 YENEEA. This CDR3 is built from 18 residues. The CDR3 loop is CASSPGTSGGPGYNEQFF. The CDR3 DNA is TGTGCCAGCAGCCCCGGGACTAGCGGGGGCCCCGGATACAATGAGCAGTTCTTC. The full variable domain, completed using reference TRBV11-3 and TRBJ2-1, is EAGVVQSPRYKIIEKKQPVAFWCNPISGHNTLYWYLQNLGQGPELLIRYENEEAVDDSQLPKDRFSAERLKGVDSTLKIQPAELGDSAVYLCASSPGTSGGPGYNEQFFGPGTRLTVL.

This chain joins TRBV21-1 and TRBJ1-1. TRBV21-1 is a documented pseudogene. This CDR3 has 18 amino acids. CDR3 loop: CASRKGKRSGNLNTEAFF. CDR3 DNA: TGTGCCAGCAGAAAAGGAAAGCGGTCCGGGAATCTGAACACTGAAGCTTTCTTT.

This chain links TRBV19 with TRBJ1-1, with a tentative D call TRBD1 (5 bases). The CDR3 extends over 13 amino acids. Germline lookup yields CDR1 LNHDA and CDR2 SQIVND (reference sequence). V lost 3 bases and J lost 1, with 6 bases in between. The chain's CDR3 is CASSMQGNTEAFF. CDR3 sequence (DNA): TGTGCCAGTAGTATGCAGGGGAACACTGAAGCTTTCTTT.

This sequence joins TRBV5-6 and TRBJ2-7; unclear D gene. The CDR3 contains 15 residues. V dropped 4 bases and J dropped 2 bases, with 16 bases sitting between them. Germline lookup yields CDR1 SGHDT and CDR2 YYEEEE. Here the CDR3 reads CASSAEFGFTYEQYF. Written as DNA, the CDR3 is TGTGCCAGCAGCGCAGAATTCGGGTTTACCTACGAGCAGTACTTC.

This rearrangement joins TRBV7-2 to TRBJ2-5; D call uncertain. The CDR3 extends over 14 amino acids. In germline, CDR1 is SGHTA, CDR2 FQGNSA. V lost 7 bases and J lost 7, with 19 bases in between. The CDR3 bases are TGTGCCAGCACCCCGACTCAGATTCTTAGGACCCAGTACTTC. Amino acid sequence: CASTPTQILRTQYF.

The chain recombines TRBV2 with TRBJ1-2, with a weak D call TRBD1 (5 bases). Germline V gives CDR1 SNHLY, CDR2 FYNNEI. Trimming left V 10 bases short and J 8 bases short, with 20 bases between. The CDR3 is made up of 13 amino acids. The CDR3 DNA follows: TGTGCCATACGCAATGGGGGGGAGGAGGGCTACACCTTC. It translates to CAIRNGGEEGYTF.